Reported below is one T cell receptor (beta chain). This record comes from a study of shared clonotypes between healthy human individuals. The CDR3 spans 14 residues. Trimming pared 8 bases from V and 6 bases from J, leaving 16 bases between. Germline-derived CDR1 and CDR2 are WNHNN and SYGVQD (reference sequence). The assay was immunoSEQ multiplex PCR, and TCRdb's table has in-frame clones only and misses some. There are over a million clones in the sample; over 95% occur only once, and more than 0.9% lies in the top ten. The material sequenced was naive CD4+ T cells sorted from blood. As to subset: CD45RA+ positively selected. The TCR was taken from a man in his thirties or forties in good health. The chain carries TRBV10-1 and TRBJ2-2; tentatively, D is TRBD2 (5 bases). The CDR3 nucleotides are TGCGCCAGCTCTCATCTCCCGGGATCCGGGGAGCTGTTTTTT. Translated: CASSHLPGSGELFF.